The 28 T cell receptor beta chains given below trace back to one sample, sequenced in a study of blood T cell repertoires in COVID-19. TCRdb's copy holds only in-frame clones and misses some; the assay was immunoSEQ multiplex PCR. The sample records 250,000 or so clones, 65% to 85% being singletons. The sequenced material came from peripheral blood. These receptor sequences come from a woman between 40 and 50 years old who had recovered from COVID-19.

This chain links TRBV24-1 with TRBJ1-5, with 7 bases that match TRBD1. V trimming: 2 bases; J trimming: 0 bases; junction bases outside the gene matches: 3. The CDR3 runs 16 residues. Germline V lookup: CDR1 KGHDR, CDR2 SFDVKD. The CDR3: CATSDSHRGSNQPQHF. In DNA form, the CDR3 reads TGTGCCACCAGTGATTCGCACAGGGGTAGCAATCAGCCCCAGCATTTT.

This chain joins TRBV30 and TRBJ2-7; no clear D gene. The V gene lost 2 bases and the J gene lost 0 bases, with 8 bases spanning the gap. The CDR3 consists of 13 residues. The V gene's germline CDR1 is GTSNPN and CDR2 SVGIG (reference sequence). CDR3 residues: CAWSSFYSYEQYF. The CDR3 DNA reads TGTGCCTGGAGTAGCTTCTACTCCTACGAGCAGTACTTC. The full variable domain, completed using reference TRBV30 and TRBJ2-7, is SQTIHQWPATLVQPVGSPLSLECTVEGTSNPNLYWYRQAAGRGLQLLFYSVGIGQISSEVPQNLSASRPQDRQFILSSKKLLLSDSGFYLCAWSSFYSYEQYFGPGTRLTVT.

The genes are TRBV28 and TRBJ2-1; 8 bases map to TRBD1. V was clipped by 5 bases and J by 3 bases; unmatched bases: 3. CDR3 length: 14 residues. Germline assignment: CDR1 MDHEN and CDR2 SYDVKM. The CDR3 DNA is TGTGCCAGCAGTCCCGGGACAGGCTACAATGAGCAGTTCTTC. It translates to CASSPGTGYNEQFF.

The CDR3 sequence is CASSEEGVGELFF. The CDR3 DNA reads as TGTGCCAGCAGTGAAGAAGGGGTCGGGGAGCTGTTTTTT. The gene calls are TRBV2 and TRBJ2-2, with D perhaps matching TRBD1 (5 bases). Between the trimmed V and J ends, which lost 1 base and 7 bases, there was a span of 7 bases. The CDR3 consists of 13 residues. The germline gives CDR1 SNHLY, CDR2 FYNNEI.

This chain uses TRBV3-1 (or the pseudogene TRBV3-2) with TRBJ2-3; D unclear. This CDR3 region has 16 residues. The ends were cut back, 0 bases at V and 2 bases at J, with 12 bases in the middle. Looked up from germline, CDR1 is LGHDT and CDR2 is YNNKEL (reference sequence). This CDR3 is CASSQDIYSITDTQYF. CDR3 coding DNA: TGTGCCAGCAGCCAAGATATTTACAGTATCACAGATACGCAGTATTTT.

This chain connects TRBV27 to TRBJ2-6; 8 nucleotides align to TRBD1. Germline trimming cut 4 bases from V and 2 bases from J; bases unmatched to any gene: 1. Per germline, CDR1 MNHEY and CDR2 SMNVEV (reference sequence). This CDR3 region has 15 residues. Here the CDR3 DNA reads TGTGCCAGCAGTTCGACAGGGGCTGGGGCCAACGTCCTGACTTTC. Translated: CASSSTGAGANVLTF.

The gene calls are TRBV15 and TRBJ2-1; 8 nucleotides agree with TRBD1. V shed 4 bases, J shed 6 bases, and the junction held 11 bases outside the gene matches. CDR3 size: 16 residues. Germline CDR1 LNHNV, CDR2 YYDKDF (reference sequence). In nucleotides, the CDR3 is TGTGCCACCAGCATCCGGACAGGGCGGATGAGCAATGAGCAGTTCTTC. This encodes CATSIRTGRMSNEQFF. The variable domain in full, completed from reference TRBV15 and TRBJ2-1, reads DAMVIQNPRYQVTQFGKPVTLSCSQTLNHNVMYWYQQKSSQAPKLLFHYYDKDFNNEADTPDNFQSRRPNTSFCFLDIRSPGLGDTAMYLCATSIRTGRMSNEQFFGPGTRLTVL.

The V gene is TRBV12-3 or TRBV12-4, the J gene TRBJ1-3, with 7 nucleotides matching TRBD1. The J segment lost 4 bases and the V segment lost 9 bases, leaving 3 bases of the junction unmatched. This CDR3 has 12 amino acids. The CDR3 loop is CASKGAGNTIYF. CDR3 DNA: TGTGCCAGTAAGGGGGCCGGAAACACCATATATTTT.

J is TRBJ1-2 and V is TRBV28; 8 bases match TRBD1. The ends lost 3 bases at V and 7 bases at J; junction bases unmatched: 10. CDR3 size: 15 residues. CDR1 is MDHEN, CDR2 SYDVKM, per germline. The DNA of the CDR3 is TGTGCCAGCAGTTTCCCCCCGAGGACAGGGCTTGGCTACACCTTC. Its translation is CASSFPPRTGLGYTF.

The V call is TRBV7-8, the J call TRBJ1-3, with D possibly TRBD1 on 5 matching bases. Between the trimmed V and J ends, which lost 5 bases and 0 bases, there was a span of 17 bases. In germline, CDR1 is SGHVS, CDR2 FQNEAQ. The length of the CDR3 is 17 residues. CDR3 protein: CASSQLGGGLSGNTIYF. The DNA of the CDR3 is TGTGCCAGCAGCCAACTCGGCGGGGGACTCTCTGGAAACACCATATATTTT.

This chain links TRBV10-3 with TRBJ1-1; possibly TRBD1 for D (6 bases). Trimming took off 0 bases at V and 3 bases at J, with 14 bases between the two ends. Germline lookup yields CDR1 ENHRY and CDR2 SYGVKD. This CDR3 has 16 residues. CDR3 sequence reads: CAISESMAGVHTEAFF. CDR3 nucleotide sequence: TGTGCCATCAGTGAGTCGATGGCAGGGGTTCACACTGAAGCTTTCTTT.

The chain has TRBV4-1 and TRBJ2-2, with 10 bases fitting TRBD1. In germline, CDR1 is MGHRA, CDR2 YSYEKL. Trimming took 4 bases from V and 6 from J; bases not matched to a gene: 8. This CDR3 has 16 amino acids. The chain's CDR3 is CASSRATGGPAGELFF. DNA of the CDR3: TGCGCCAGCAGCCGAGCGACAGGGGGCCCCGCCGGGGAGCTGTTTTTT.

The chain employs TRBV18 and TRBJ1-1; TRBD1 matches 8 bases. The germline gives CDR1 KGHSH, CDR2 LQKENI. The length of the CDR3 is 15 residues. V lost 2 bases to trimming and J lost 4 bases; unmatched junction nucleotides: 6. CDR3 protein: CASSPSRGRVTEAFF. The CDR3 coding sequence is TGTGCCAGCTCACCAAGCAGGGGGCGCGTCACTGAAGCTTTCTTT.

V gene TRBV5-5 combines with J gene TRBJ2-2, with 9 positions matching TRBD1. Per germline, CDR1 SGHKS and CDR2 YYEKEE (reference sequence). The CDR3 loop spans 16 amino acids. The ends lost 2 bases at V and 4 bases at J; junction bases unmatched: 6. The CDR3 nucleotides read TGTGCCAGCAGCTTTCTAAGGACAGGGGCCACCGGGGAGCTGTTTTTT. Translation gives CASSFLRTGATGELFF.

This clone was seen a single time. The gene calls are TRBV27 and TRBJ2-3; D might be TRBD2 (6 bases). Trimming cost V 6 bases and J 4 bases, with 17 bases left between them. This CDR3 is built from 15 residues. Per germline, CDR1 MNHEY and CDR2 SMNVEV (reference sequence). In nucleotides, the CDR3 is TGTGCCAGCAGGGGTGTTGGGGGGAATGCAGATACGCAGTATTTT. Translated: CASRGVGGNADTQYF.

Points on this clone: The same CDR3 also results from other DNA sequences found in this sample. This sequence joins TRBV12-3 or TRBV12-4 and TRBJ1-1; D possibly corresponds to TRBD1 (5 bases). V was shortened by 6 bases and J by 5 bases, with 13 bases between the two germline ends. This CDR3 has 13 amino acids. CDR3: CASSPGGRTEAFF. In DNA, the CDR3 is TGTGCCAGCAGCCCGGGGGGGAGGACTGAAGCTTTCTTT.

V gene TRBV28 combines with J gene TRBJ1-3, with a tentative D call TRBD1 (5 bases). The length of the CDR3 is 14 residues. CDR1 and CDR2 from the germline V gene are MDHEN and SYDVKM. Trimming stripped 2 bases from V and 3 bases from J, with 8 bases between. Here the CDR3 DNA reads TGTGCCAGCAGTTTAGCAGGGTTTGGAAACACCATATATTTT. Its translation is CASSLAGFGNTIYF.

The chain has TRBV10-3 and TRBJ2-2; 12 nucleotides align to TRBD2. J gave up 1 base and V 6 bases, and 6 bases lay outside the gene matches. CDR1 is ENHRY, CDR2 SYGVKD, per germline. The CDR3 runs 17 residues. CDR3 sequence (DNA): TGTGCCATCAGGGGGACTAGCGGGCAGGGGAACACCGGGGAGCTGTTTTTT. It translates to CAIRGTSGQGNTGELFF.

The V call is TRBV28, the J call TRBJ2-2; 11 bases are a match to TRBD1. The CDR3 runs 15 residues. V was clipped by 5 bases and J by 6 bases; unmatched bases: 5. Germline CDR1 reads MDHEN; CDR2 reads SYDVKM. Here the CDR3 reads CASSPSGQGAGELFF. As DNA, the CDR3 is TGTGCCAGCAGTCCTTCGGGACAGGGGGCCGGGGAGCTGTTTTTT.

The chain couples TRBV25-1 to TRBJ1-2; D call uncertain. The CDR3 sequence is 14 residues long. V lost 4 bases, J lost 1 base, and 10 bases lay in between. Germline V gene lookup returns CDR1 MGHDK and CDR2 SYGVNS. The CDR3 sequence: CASSVTGGNYGYTF. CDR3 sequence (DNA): TGTGCCAGCAGTGTAACTGGCGGTAACTATGGCTACACCTTC.

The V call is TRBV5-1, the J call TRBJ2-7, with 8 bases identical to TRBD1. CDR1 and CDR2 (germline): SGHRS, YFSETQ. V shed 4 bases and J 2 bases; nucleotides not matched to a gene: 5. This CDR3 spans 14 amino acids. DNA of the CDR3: TGCGCCAGCAGCACCGGACAGGGCACCTACGAGCAGTACTTC. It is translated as CASSTGQGTYEQYF. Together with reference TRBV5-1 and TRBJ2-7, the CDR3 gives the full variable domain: KAGVTQTPRYLIKTRGQQVTLSCSPISGHRSVSWYQQTPGQGLQFLFEYFSETQRNKGNFPGRFSGRQFSNSRSEMNVSTLELGDSALYLCASSTGQGTYEQYFGPGTRLTVT.

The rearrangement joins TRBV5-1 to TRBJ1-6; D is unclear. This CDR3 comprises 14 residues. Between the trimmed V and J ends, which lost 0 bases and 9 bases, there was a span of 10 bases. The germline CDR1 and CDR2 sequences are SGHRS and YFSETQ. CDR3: CASSLGGWGSPLHF. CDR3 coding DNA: TGCGCCAGCAGCTTGGGAGGGTGGGGTTCACCCCTCCACTTT.

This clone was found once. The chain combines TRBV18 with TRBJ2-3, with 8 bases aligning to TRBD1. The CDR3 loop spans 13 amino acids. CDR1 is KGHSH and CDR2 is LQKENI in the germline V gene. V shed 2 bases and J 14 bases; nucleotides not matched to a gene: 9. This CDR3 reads CASSPVGQGRLYF. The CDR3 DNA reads TGTGCCAGCTCACCAGTCGGACAGGGTCGGTTGTATTTT.

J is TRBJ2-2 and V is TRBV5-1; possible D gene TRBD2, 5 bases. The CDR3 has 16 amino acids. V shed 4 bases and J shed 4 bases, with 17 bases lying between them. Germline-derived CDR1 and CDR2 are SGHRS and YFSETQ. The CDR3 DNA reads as TGCGCCAGCAGCGGGCAGGAGGCGCCGGTCACCGGGGAGCTGTTTTTT. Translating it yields CASSGQEAPVTGELFF.

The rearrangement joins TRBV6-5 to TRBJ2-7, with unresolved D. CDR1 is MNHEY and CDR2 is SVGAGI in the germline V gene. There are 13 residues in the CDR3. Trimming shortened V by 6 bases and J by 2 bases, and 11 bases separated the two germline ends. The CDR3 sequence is CASSRELPYEQYF. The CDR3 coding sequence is TGTGCCAGCAGCCGAGAGTTGCCCTACGAGCAGTACTTC.

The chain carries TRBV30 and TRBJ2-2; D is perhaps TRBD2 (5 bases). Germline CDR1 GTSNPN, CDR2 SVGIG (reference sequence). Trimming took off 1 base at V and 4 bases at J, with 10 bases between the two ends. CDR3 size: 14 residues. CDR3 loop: CAWSARRGTGELFF. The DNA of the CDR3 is TGTGCCTGGAGTGCCCGACGGGGCACCGGGGAGCTGTTTTTT.

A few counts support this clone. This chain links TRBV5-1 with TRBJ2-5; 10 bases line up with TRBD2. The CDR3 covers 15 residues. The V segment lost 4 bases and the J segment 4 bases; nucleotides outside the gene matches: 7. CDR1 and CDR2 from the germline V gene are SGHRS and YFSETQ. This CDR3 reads CASSQWSGGAETQYF. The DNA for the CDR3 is TGCGCCAGCAGCCAATGGAGCGGGGGGGCAGAGACCCAGTACTTC. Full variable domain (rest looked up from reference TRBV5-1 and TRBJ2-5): KAGVTQTPRYLIKTRGQQVTLSCSPISGHRSVSWYQQTPGQGLQFLFEYFSETQRNKGNFPGRFSGRQFSNSRSEMNVSTLELGDSALYLCASSQWSGGAETQYFGPGTRLLVL.

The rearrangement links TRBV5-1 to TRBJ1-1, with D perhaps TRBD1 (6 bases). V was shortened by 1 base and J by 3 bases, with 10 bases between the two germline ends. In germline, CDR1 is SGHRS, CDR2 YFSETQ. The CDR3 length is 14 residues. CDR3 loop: CASSLQGGHTEAFF. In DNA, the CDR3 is TGCGCCAGCAGCTTGCAAGGGGGTCACACTGAAGCTTTCTTT. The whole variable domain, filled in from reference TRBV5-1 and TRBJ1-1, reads KAGVTQTPRYLIKTRGQQVTLSCSPISGHRSVSWYQQTPGQGLQFLFEYFSETQRNKGNFPGRFSGRQFSNSRSEMNVSTLELGDSALYLCASSLQGGHTEAFFGQGTRLTVV.